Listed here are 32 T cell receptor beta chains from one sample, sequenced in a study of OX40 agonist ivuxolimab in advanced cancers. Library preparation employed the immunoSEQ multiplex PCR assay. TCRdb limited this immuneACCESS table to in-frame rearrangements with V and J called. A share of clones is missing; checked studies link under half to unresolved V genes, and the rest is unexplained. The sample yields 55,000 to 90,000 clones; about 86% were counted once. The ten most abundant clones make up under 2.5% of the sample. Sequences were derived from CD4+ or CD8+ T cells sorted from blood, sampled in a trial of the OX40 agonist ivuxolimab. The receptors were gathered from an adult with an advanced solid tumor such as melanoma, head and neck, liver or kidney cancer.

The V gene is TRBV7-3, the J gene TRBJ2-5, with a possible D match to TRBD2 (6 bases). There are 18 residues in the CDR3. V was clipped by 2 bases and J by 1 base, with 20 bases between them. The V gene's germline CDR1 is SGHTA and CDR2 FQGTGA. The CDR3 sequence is CASSLESGRTTRQETQYF. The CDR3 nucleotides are TGTGCCAGCAGCTTAGAAAGCGGGCGGACAACCCGCCAAGAGACCCAGTACTTC.

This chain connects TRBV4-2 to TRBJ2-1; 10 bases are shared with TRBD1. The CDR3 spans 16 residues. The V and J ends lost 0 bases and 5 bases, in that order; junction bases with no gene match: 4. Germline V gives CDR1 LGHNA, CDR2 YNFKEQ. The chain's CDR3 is CASSQEGTGANNEQFF. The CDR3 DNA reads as TGTGCCAGCAGCCAAGAGGGGACAGGGGCGAACAATGAGCAGTTCTTC.

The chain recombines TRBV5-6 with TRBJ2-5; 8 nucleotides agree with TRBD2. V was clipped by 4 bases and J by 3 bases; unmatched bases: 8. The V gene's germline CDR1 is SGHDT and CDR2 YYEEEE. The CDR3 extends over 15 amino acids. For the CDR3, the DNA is TGTGCCAGCAGCCGGCCCACTAGCGGTAAAGAGACCCAGTACTTC. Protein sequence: CASSRPTSGKETQYF.

CDR3 DNA: TGCGCCAGCATGTCCGGGACCCCAGATCACAATGAGCAGTTCTTC. As protein: CASMSGTPDHNEQFF. The chain joins TRBV4-1 to TRBJ2-1; D is tentatively TRBD1 or TRBD2 (5 bases each). The CDR3 spans 15 residues. Germline assignment: CDR1 MGHRA and CDR2 YSYEKL. V dropped 7 bases and J dropped 5 bases, with 18 bases sitting between them.

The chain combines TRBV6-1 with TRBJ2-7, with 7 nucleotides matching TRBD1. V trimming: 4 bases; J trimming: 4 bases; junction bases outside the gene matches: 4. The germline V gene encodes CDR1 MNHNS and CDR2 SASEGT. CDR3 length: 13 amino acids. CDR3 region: CASSVTGAYEQYF. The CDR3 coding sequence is TGTGCCAGCAGTGTAACAGGGGCGTACGAGCAGTACTTC.

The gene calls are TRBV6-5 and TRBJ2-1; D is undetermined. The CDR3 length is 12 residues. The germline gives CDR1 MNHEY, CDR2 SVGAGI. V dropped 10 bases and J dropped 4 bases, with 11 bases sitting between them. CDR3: CATASGYNEQFF. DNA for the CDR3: TGTGCCACCGCCTCTGGGTACAATGAGCAGTTCTTC.

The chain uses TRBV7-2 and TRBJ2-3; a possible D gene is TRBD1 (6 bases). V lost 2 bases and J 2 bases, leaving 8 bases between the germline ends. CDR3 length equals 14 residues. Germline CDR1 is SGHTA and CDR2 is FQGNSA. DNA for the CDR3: TGTGCCAGCAGCTTAAGGACAGACACAGATACGCAGTATTTT. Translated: CASSLRTDTDTQYF.

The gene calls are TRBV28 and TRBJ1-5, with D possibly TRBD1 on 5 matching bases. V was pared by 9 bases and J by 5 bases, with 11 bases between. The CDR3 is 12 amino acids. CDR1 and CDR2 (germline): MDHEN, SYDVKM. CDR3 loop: CASSTGDQPQHF. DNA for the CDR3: TGTGCCAGTTCGACGGGGGATCAGCCCCAGCATTTT.

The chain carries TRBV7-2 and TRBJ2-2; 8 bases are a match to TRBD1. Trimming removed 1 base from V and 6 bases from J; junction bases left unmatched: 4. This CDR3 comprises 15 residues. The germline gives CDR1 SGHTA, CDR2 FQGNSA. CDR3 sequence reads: CASSLGWTGSGELFF. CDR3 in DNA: TGTGCCAGCAGCTTAGGGTGGACAGGGTCCGGGGAGCTGTTTTTT.

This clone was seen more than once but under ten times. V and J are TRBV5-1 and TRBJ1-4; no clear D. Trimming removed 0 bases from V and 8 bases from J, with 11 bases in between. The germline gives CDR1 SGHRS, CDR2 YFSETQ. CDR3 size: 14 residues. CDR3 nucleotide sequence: TGCGCCAGCAGCTTGGGGAGCCTGAGGGAAAAACTGTTTTTT. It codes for CASSLGSLREKLFF.

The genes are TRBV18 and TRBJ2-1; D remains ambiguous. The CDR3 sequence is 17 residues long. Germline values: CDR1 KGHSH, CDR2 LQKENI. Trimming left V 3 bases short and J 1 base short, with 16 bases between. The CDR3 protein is CASSPRRSNGSYNEQFF. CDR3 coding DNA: TGTGCCAGCTCACCGCGTCGGTCGAATGGGTCCTACAATGAGCAGTTCTTC.

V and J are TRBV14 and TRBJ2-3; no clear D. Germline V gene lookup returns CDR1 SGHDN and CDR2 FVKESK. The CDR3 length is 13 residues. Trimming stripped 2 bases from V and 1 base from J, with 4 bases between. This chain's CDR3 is CASSQYGTDTQYF. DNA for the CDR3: TGTGCCAGCAGCCAATACGGCACAGATACGCAGTATTTT.

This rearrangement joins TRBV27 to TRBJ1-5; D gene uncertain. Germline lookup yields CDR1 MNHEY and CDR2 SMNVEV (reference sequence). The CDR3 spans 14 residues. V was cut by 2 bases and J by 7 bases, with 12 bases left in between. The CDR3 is CASSLIGDGQPQHF. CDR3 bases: TGTGCCAGCAGTTTAATAGGAGACGGGCAGCCCCAGCATTTT.

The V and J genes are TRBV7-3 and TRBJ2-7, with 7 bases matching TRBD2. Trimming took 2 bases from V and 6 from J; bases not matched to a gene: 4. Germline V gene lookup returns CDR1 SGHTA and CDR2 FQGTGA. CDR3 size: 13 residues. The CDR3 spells CASSLQREGEQYF. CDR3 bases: TGTGCCAGCAGCTTACAGCGGGAAGGCGAGCAGTACTTC.

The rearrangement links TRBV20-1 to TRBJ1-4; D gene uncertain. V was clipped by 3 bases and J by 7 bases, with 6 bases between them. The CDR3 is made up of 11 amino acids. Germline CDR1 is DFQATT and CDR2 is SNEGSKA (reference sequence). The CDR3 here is CSARGSEKLFF. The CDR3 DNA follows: TGCAGTGCTAGGGGAAGTGAAAAACTGTTTTTT.

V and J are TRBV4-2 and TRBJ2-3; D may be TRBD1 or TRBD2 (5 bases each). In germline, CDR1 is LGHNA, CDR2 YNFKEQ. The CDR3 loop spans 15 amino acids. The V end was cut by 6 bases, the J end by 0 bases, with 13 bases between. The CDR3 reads CASRRDDYSTDTQYF. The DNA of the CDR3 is TGTGCCAGCAGACGGGACGACTATAGCACAGATACGCAGTATTTT.

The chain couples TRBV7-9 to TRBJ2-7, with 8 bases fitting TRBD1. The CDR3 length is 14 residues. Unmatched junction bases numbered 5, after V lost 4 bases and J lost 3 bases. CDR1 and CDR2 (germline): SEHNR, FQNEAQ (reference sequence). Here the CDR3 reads CASSSSGGHYEQYF. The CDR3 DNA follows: TGTGCCAGCAGCTCCTCAGGGGGCCACTACGAGCAGTACTTC.

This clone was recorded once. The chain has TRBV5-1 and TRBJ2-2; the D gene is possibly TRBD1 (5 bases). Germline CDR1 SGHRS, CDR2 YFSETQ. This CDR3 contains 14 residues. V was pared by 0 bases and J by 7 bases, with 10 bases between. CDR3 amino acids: CASSLEGRGGELFF. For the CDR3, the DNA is TGCGCCAGCAGCTTGGAGGGAAGGGGCGGGGAGCTGTTTTTT.

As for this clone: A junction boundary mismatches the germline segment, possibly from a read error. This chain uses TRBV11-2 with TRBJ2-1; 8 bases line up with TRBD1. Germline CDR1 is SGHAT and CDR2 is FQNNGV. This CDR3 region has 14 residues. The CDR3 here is CASSLDRGYNEQFF. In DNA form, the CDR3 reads TGTGCCAGCAGCCTAGACAGGGGTTACAATGAGCAGTTCTTC. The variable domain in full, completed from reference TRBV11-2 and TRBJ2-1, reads EAGVAQSPRYKIIEKRQSVAFWCNPISGHATLYWYQQILGQGPKLLIQFQNNGVVDDSQLPKDRFSAERLKGVDSTLKIQPAKLEDSAVYLCASSLDRGYNEQFFGPGTRLTVL.

The CDR3 region is CASSSAGRVGEKLFF. CDR3 DNA sequence: TGTGCCAGCAGTTCTGCTGGCCGGGTCGGTGAAAAACTGTTTTTT. The chain joins TRBV28 to TRBJ1-4; D ambiguous. CDR1 is MDHEN and CDR2 is SYDVKM in the germline V gene. Trimming cost V 4 bases and J 7 bases, with 16 bases left between them. CDR3 length: 15 amino acids. The complete variable domain, with remaining parts taken from reference TRBV28 and TRBJ1-4, reads DVKVTQSSRYLVKRTGEKVFLECVQDMDHENMFWYRQDPGLGLRLIYFSYDVKMKEKGDIPEGYSVSREKKERFSLILESASTNQTSMYLCASSSAGRVGEKLFFGSGTQLSVL.

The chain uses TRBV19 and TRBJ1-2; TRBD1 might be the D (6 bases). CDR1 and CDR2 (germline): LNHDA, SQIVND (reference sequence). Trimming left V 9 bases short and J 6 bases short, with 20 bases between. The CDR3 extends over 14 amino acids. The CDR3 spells CASGDAGTTNGYTF. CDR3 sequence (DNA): TGTGCCAGCGGGGACGCCGGGACAACGAATGGCTACACCTTC.

CDR3 bases: TGTGCCAGCACCAGCCAGGCGGGAGTCGGCGGGGAGCTGTTTTTT. Its translation is CASTSQAGVGGELFF. The rearrangement joins TRBV7-6 to TRBJ2-2, with TRBD2 matching over 7 bases. Looked up from germline, CDR1 is SGHVS and CDR2 is FNYEAQ. CDR3 length equals 15 residues. With V trimmed by 7 bases and J by 7 bases, 12 bases remained unmatched.

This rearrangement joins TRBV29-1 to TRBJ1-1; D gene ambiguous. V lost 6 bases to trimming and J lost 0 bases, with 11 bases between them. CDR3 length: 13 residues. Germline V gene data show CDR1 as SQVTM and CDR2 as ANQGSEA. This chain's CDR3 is CSVQTRMNTEAFF. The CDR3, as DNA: TGCAGCGTCCAGACAAGAATGAACACTGAAGCTTTCTTT.

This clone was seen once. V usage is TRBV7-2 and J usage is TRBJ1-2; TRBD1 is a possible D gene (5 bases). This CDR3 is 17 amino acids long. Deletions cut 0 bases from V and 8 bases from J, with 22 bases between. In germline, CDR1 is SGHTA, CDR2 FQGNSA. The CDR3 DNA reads TGTGCCAGCAGCTTAGCCCGCGCGACAGTAACCCGTGGCGGCTACACCTTC. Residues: CASSLARATVTRGGYTF.

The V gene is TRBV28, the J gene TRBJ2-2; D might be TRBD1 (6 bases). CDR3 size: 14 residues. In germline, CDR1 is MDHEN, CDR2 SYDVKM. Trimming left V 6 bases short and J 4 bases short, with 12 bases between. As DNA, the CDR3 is TGTGCCAGCAGAAAAGACAGGAGCACCGGGGAGCTGTTTTTT. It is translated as CASRKDRSTGELFF.

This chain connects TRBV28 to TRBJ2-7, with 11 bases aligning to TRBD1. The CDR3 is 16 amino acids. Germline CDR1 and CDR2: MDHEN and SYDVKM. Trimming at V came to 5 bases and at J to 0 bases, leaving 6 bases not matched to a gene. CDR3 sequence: CASSPWGQGDSYEQYF. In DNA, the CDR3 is TGTGCCAGCAGTCCCTGGGGACAGGGGGACTCCTACGAGCAGTACTTC.

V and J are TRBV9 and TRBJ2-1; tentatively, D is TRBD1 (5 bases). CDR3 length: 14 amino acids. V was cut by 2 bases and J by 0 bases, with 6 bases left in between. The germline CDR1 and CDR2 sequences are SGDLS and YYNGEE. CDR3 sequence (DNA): TGTGCCAGCAGCGTTGACAGCTCCTACAATGAGCAGTTCTTC. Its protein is CASSVDSSYNEQFF.

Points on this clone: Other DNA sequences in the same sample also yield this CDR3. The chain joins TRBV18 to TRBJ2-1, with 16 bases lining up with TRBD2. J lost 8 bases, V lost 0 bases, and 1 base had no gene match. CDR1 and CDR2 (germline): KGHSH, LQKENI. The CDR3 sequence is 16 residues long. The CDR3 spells CASSPPGLAGGDEQFF. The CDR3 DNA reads TGTGCCAGCTCACCACCGGGACTAGCGGGAGGGGATGAGCAGTTCTTC.

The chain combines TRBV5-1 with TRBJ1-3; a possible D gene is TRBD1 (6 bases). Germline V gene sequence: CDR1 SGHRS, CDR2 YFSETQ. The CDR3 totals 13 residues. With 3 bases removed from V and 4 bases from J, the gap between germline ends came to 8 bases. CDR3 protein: CASSSGQGNTIYF. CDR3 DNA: TGCGCCAGCAGCTCCGGACAGGGAAACACCATATATTTT.

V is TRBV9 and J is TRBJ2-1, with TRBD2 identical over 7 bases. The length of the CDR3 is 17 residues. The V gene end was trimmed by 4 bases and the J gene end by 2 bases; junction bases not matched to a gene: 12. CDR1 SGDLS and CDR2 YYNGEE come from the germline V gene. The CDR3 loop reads CASSPSGTSVTYNEQFF. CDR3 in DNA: TGTGCCAGCAGCCCCTCGGGCACTAGCGTCACCTACAATGAGCAGTTCTTC.

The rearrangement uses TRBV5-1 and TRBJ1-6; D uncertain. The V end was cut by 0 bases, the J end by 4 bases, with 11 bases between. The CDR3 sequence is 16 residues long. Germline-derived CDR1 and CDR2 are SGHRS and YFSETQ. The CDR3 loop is CASSLGPGLYNSPLHF. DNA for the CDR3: TGCGCCAGCAGCTTGGGGCCGGGCCTGTATAATTCACCCCTCCACTTT.

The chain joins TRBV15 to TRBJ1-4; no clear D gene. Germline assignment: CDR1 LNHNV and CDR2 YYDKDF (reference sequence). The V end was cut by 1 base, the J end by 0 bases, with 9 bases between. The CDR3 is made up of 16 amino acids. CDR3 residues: CATSRGAATTNEKLFF. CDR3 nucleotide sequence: TGTGCCACCAGCAGAGGCGCAGCCACAACTAATGAAAAACTGTTTTTT.